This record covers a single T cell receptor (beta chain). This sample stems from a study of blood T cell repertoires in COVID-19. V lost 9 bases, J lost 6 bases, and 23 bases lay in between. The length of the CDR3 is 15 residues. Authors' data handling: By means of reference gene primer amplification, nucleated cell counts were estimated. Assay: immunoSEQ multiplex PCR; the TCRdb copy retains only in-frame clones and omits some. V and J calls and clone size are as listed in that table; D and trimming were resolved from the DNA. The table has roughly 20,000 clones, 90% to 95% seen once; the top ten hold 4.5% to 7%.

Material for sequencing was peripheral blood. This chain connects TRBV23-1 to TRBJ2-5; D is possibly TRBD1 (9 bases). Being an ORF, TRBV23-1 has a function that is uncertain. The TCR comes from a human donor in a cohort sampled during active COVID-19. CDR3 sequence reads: CASLPGRGTGQTQYF. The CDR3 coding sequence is TGCGCCAGTCTCCCCGGGAGGGGGACAGGGCAGACCCAGTACTTC.